The source of this TCR beta chain is a study of T cell responses to AZD1222 COVID-19 vaccine. Notes on the study in general: In a largely white British group with more females than males, clonal diversity was possibly underestimated.

CDR1 is SGHRS and CDR2 is YFSETQ in the germline V gene. Trimming took off 3 bases at V and 1 base at J, with 10 bases between the two ends. This CDR3 has 14 residues. With respect to this clone: Its target is unknown.

Generated by immunoSEQ multiplex PCR, the TCRdb table keeps only in-frame clones and is missing some. The top ten clones hold about 20% of a sample with about 42,000 clones, 75% to 90% of them seen once. This TCR derives from an adult who received the AZD1222 COVID-19 vaccine. The V and J genes are TRBV5-1 and TRBJ1-1; D is perhaps TRBD1 (6 bases). The input for sequencing was peripheral blood, taken 28 days after the second AZD1222 dose. CDR3 protein: CASSSQGENTEAFF. The CDR3 coding sequence is TGCGCCAGCAGCTCACAGGGCGAGAACACTGAAGCTTTCTTT.